This entry features one T cell receptor (beta chain) sequence. The count of this clone is one. What this receptor recognizes is not known. Per-base quality was not reported, and no clone a single base away is much larger than it. In the germline V gene, CDR1 corresponds to SGHTS and CDR2 to YDEGEE. The CDR3 numbers 16 residues from cysteine through phenylalanine. Solely the CDR3 DNA is kept, with 48 bases framed from the first base. Cut back by 7 bases and 2 bases, the V and J ends lie 19 bases apart. The sample comes from a study of OX40 agonist ivuxolimab in advanced cancers. Regarding the research as a whole: Ivuxolimab was an agonistic, fully human IgG2 monoclonal antibody directed against OX40 (CD134), a costimulatory receptor. Peripheral TCRbeta sequencing was intended to test whether TCR sequence diversity was altered and clonal T-cell expansion was caused by ivuxolimab. Prior anti-PD-1, anti-PD-L1 or anti-CTLA-4 therapy was permitted, and about 40% of dose-escalation patients had received checkpoint inhibitors. Partial responses occurred in three dose-escalation patients: two with cutaneous melanoma and one with hepatocellular carcinoma. Intravenous ivuxolimab was administered to patients every 2 weeks at six dose levels: 0.01, 0.1, 0.3, 1.5, 3 and 10 mg/kg. Of the 50 to 55 patients in dose escalation, about 20 had hepatocellular carcinoma, approximately 15 had melanoma, 9 had renal cell carcinoma and 9 had head and neck cancer. In the dose-escalation cohort, roughly 80% of patients were male, and the mean age was approximately 60 years, with a range of roughly 20 to 79. The paper covers the monotherapy dose-escalation part of the phase I ivuxolimab trial, which included N ≈ 57 patients.

Broader findings and caveats from the paper: Clonal expansion of both CD4+ and CD8+ blood T cells was observed from baseline to week 6 at doses 0.1 to 3.0 mg/kg. In partial responders in the 0.1-3.0 mg/kg groups, normalized peripheral clonal expansion was found to be among the lowest, especially among CD8+ T cells. After ivuxolimab, more expanded clones were found on average in CD8+ T cells than in CD4+ T cells. Which antigens the clonally expanded peripheral T cells were specific for was not determined. Low levels of normalized T-cell clonal expansion were also shown by some nonresponding patients.

Patients with a history of autoimmune disease or receiving systemic immunosuppression were excluded from the trial. In every dose cohort, peripheral blood was drawn for TCR sequencing at baseline, cycle 4 day 1, and cycle 7 day 1. The samples were drawn from a first-in-human, open-label, multicenter phase I dose-escalation trial of ivuxolimab. Adults with locally advanced or metastatic head and neck squamous cell, hepatocellular, melanoma or renal cell carcinoma were enrolled in the trial. Before TCR sequencing, CD4+ T cells and CD8+ T cells were sorted from peripheral blood as separate populations. For sequencing of the TCRbeta CDR3 region, genomic DNA was extracted from the sorted cells. TCRbeta CDR3 regions were sequenced using the immunoSEQ Assay. The table comes from immuneACCESS by way of TCRdb, which keeps in-frame sequences with V and J called. Part of the clones is missing from these tables; in studies checked, under half for an unresolved V gene and the rest for unknown reasons. The sample table contains about 98,000 clones; only one count was recorded for 70% to 90% of them. Around 0.82% of the sample goes to the ten largest clones.

This receptor was taken from an adult with an advanced solid tumor such as melanoma, head and neck, liver or kidney cancer. The rearrangement combines TRBV5-8 with TRBJ1-3; TRBD1 might be the D gene, on 5 matching bases. The sequences come from CD4+ or CD8+ T cells sorted from blood, collected in a trial of the OX40 agonist ivuxolimab. The nucleotides are TGTGCCAGCCCCCCTTCGGGGGGACGTCCTGGAAACACCATATATTTT. This codes for CASPPSGGRPGNTIYF.